Below are 22 T cell receptor beta chains sequenced from a single sample in a study of T cell changes during pregnancy in multiple sclerosis. Assay: immunoSEQ multiplex PCR; the TCRdb copy retains only in-frame clones and omits some. This sample has around 40,000 clones, with 90% found just once. Material: CD4+ T cells from peripheral blood mononuclear cells, obtained in the second trimester of pregnancy. Every receptor here comes from a female donor with multiple sclerosis, enrolled in a pregnancy study.

The chain couples TRBV19 to TRBJ2-7, with 8 bases that match TRBD2. The J segment lost 2 bases and the V segment lost 4 bases, leaving 4 bases of the junction unmatched. Germline CDR1 LNHDA, CDR2 SQIVND (reference sequence). The CDR3 spans 14 residues. The CDR3 sequence: CASSNGGATYEQYF. In DNA, the CDR3 is TGTGCCAGTAGTAACGGGGGGGCAACCTACGAGCAGTACTTC.

The rearrangement uses TRBV19 and TRBJ1-2, with D possibly TRBD1 on 6 matching bases. The CDR3 is made up of 13 amino acids. V lost 3 bases to trimming and J lost 4 bases, with 9 bases between them. The germline V gene has CDR1 LNHDA and CDR2 SQIVND (reference sequence). Here the CDR3 reads CASSIRRGYGYTF. CDR3 sequence (DNA): TGTGCCAGTAGTATCCGCAGGGGCTATGGCTACACCTTC. Full variable domain (rest looked up from reference TRBV19 and TRBJ1-2): DGGITQSPKYLFRKEGQNVTLSCEQNLNHDAMYWYRQDPGQGLRLIYYSQIVNDFQKGDIAEGYSVSREKKESFPLTVTSAQKNPTAFYLCASSIRRGYGYTFGSGTRLTVV.

This clone was seen a single time. The chain joins TRBV30 to TRBJ1-1, with 7 bases that match TRBD1. The length of the CDR3 is 14 residues. V was clipped by 1 base and J by 10 bases; unmatched bases: 12. CDR1 and CDR2 (germline): GTSNPN, SVGIG (reference sequence). DNA for the CDR3: TGTGCCTGGAGTGGGGGGGCAGGGGGAGTCGGAGCTTTCTTT. As protein: CAWSGGAGGVGAFF.

This clone was observed once. CDR3 DNA sequence: TGTGCCAGTAGTATAGGGGCCCTGAGAGAAAAACTGTTTTTT. It yields the protein CASSIGALREKLFF. The chain employs TRBV19 and TRBJ1-4; D is uncertain. Trimming cost V 1 base and J 8 bases, with 11 bases left between them. Germline CDR1 reads LNHDA; CDR2 reads SQIVND (reference sequence). The CDR3 is made up of 14 amino acids.

The gene calls are TRBV27 and TRBJ2-6; D perhaps matches TRBD2 (5 bases). The germline CDR1 and CDR2 sequences are MNHEY and SMNVEV (reference sequence). V gave up 6 bases and J gave up 0 bases, with 9 bases separating them. This CDR3 is built from 15 residues. CDR3 loop: CASSGLSSGANVLTF. CDR3 bases: TGTGCCAGCAGCGGACTCAGCTCTGGGGCCAACGTCCTGACTTTC.

This sequence joins TRBV5-6 and TRBJ1-3, with D hard to call. The CDR3 extends over 12 amino acids. V was clipped by 0 bases and J by 8 bases, with 6 bases between them. Germline V gene sequence: CDR1 SGHDT, CDR2 YYEEEE. The CDR3 bases are TGTGCCAGCAGCTTGGCGGGGTACACCATATATTTT. Translating gives CASSLAGYTIYF.

This chain joins TRBV19 and TRBJ1-2; tentatively, D is TRBD1 (5 bases). CDR1 LNHDA and CDR2 SQIVND come from the germline V gene (reference sequence). This CDR3 is built from 15 residues. Trimming left V 4 bases short and J 3 bases short, with 15 bases between. CDR3 sequence reads: CASSNPPRGDYGYTF. CDR3 sequence (DNA): TGTGCCAGTAGTAACCCCCCCCGGGGGGACTATGGCTACACCTTC.

This clone was counted once. This chain uses TRBV7-3 with TRBJ1-3; D gene uncertain. Trimming removed 5 bases at V and 2 bases at J, with 13 bases between. The germline gives CDR1 SGHTA, CDR2 FQGTGA. This CDR3 contains 15 residues. Here the CDR3 reads CASSLDGDPGNTIYF. CDR3 sequence (DNA): TGTGCCAGCAGCCTCGACGGGGATCCTGGAAACACCATATATTTT.

The rearrangement joins TRBV5-1 to TRBJ2-5; tentatively, D is TRBD2 (5 bases). CDR1 and CDR2 from the germline V gene are SGHRS and YFSETQ. Between the trimmed V and J ends, which lost 7 bases and 1 base, there was a span of 17 bases. The CDR3 spans 15 residues. CDR3: CASQELPGIQETQYF. In nucleotides, the CDR3 is TGCGCCAGCCAAGAACTCCCCGGGATCCAAGAGACCCAGTACTTC.

The V call is TRBV5-6, the J call TRBJ1-1, with 10 bases lining up with TRBD1. With 4 bases clipped from V and 6 bases from J, the junction kept 6 bases outside the gene matches. This CDR3 contains 14 residues. Germline lookup yields CDR1 SGHDT and CDR2 YYEEEE. The CDR3 DNA sequence: TGTGCCAGCAGCCTAGGACAGGGGGTGCCTGAAGCTTTCTTT. The encoded protein is CASSLGQGVPEAFF.

V gene TRBV5-4 combines with J gene TRBJ1-1; TRBD1 is a possible D gene (5 bases). The CDR3 loop spans 18 amino acids. The germline V gene has CDR1 SGHNT and CDR2 YYREEE (reference sequence). V lost 6 bases to trimming and J lost 1 base, with 25 bases between them. In DNA form, the CDR3 reads TGTGCCAGCAAGGGGCGGGGCAGTGAAGGAGCGTGGAACACTGAAGCTTTCTTT. It is translated as CASKGRGSEGAWNTEAFF.

The chain joins TRBV19 to TRBJ1-6; TRBD1 agrees at 10 bases. J was trimmed by 6 bases and V by 4 bases; bases with no gene match: 3. The CDR3 covers 15 residues. The germline CDR1 and CDR2 sequences are LNHDA and SQIVND (reference sequence). The chain's CDR3 is CASSRGQGSNSPLHF. DNA for the CDR3: TGTGCCAGTAGTAGGGGACAGGGGAGTAATTCACCCCTCCACTTT.

The chain has TRBV19 and TRBJ2-1; the match to TRBD1 covers 7 bases. The junction had 9 bases not matched to a gene; V was cut back by 4 bases and J by 9 bases. The CDR3 length is 14 residues. CDR1 is LNHDA, CDR2 SQIVND, per germline (reference sequence). In nucleotides, the CDR3 is TGTGCCAGTAGTACCTCGACAGGGTCTACTGAGCAGTTCTTC. The encoded protein is CASSTSTGSTEQFF. Full variable domain (rest looked up from reference TRBV19 and TRBJ2-1): DGGITQSPKYLFRKEGQNVTLSCEQNLNHDAMYWYRQDPGQGLRLIYYSQIVNDFQKGDIAEGYSVSREKKESFPLTVTSAQKNPTAFYLCASSTSTGSTEQFFGPGTRLTVL.

This clone appeared a single time. The CDR3 loop is CASTGSGETQYF. CDR3 DNA sequence: TGTGCCAGCACCGGGAGTGGAGAGACCCAGTACTTC. This chain connects TRBV6-5 to TRBJ2-5; D might be TRBD2 (6 bases). The CDR3 covers 12 residues. V dropped 7 bases and J dropped 4 bases, with 10 bases sitting between them. Per the germline V gene, CDR1 is MNHEY and CDR2 is SVGAGI.

The V call is TRBV7-7, the J call TRBJ2-2; TRBD2 aligns across 13 bases. Germline CDR1 reads SSHAT; CDR2 reads FNYEAQ (reference sequence). Germline trimming cut 5 bases from V and 5 bases from J; bases unmatched to any gene: 2. This CDR3 is built from 15 residues. The CDR3 reads CASSRGLAGTGELFF. The CDR3 DNA reads as TGTGCCAGCAGCCGGGGACTAGCGGGGACCGGGGAGCTGTTTTTT.

As concerns this clone: A read error is possible here, since a much larger clone lies one base away. This sample also contains other DNA sequences that code for the same CDR3. This chain uses TRBV5-5 with TRBJ1-1; the D is unclear. CDR3 length equals 13 residues. CDR1 is SGHKS, CDR2 YYEKEE, per germline (reference sequence). Between the trimmed V and J ends, which lost 2 bases and 1 base, there was a span of 6 bases. Here the CDR3 reads CASSFLPNTEAFF. The CDR3 coding sequence is TGTGCCAGCAGCTTCCTACCGAACACTGAAGCTTTCTTT. Looking up the rest from reference TRBV5-5 and TRBJ1-1 gives the full variable domain: DAGVTQSPTHLIKTRGQQVTLRCSPISGHKSVSWYQQVLGQGPQFIFQYYEKEERGRGNFPDRFSARQFPNYSSELNVNALLLGDSALYLCASSFLPNTEAFFGQGTRLTVV.

This chain uses TRBV30 with TRBJ1-4; D uncertain. V lost 5 bases, J lost 8 bases, and 18 bases lay in between. CDR1 GTSNPN and CDR2 SVGIG come from the germline V gene (reference sequence). The CDR3 consists of 14 residues. This chain's CDR3 is CAWALTAGREKLFF. As DNA, the CDR3 is TGTGCCTGGGCCTTGACCGCGGGAAGGGAAAAACTGTTTTTT.

The J gene is TRBJ1-5, the V gene TRBV7-8; D is uncertain. V lost 2 bases, J lost 1 base, and 15 bases lay in between. This CDR3 has 17 amino acids. Germline V gives CDR1 SGHVS, CDR2 FQNEAQ. The CDR3 bases are TGTGCCAGCAGCTTATATGAGGCACGAGTAAGCAATCAGCCCCAGCATTTT. Translated, it gives CASSLYEARVSNQPQHF.

The chain is built from TRBV2 and TRBJ2-6, with 8 bases aligning to TRBD1. The length of the CDR3 is 17 residues. V trimming: 2 bases; J trimming: 4 bases; junction bases outside the gene matches: 7. Germline CDR1 reads SNHLY; CDR2 reads FYNNEI. CDR3 residues: CASSEQGAIGGANVLTF. CDR3 coding DNA: TGTGCCAGCAGTGAACAGGGGGCAATAGGAGGGGCCAACGTCCTGACTTTC.

The chain recombines TRBV6-5 with TRBJ1-6, with D possibly TRBD1 on 6 matching bases. Germline lookup yields CDR1 MNHEY and CDR2 SVGAGI. The CDR3 runs to 14 residues. Trimming cost V 5 bases and J 6 bases, with 11 bases left between them. The chain's CDR3 is CASSLGQLNSPLHF. CDR3 nucleotides: TGTGCCAGCAGTCTCGGACAGCTTAATTCACCCCTCCACTTT.

The chain employs TRBV5-1 and TRBJ2-7; TRBD2 matches at 9 bases. The CDR3 sequence is 15 residues long. Germline V gene data show CDR1 as SGHRS and CDR2 as YFSETQ. The J segment lost 7 bases and the V segment lost 3 bases, leaving 11 bases of the junction unmatched. In DNA, the CDR3 is TGCGCCAGCAGCTCAAATAGCGGGAGTGGGACTGAGCAGTACTTC. Encoded protein: CASSSNSGSGTEQYF.

This clone was observed a few times. The rearrangement uses TRBV7-6 and TRBJ1-5, with TRBD1 identical over 8 bases. V shed 5 bases and J 5 bases; nucleotides not matched to a gene: 20. Germline-derived CDR1 and CDR2 are SGHVS and FNYEAQ. This CDR3 comprises 19 residues. CDR3: CASSPLIGSIQGAHQPQHF. The CDR3, as DNA: TGTGCCAGCAGCCCCCTTATAGGGTCAATTCAGGGGGCGCATCAGCCCCAGCATTTT.